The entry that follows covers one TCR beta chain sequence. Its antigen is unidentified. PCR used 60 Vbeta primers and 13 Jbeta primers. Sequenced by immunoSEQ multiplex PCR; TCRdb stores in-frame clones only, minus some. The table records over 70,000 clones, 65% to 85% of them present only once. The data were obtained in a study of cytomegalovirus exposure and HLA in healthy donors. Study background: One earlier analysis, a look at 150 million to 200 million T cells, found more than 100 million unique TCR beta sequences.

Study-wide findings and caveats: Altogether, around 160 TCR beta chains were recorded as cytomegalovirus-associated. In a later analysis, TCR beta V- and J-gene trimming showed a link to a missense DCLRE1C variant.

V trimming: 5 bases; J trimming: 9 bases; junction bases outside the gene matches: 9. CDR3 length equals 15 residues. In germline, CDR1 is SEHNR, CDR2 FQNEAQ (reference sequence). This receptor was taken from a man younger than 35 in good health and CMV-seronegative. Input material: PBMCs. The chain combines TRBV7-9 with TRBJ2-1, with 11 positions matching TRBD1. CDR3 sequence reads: CASSQGQGERGEQFF. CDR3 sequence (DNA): TGTGCCAGCAGCCAGGGACAGGGGGAGCGGGGTGAGCAGTTCTTC.